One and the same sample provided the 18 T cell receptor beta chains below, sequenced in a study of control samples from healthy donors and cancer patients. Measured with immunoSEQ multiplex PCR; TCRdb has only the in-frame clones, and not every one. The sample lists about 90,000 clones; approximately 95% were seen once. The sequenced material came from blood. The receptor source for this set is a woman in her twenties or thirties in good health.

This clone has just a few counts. The CDR3 protein is CASSLAGGTDTQYF. The CDR3 DNA reads TGCGCCAGCAGCTTAGCGGGGGGGACAGATACGCAGTATTTT. The V gene is TRBV4-1, the J gene TRBJ2-3, with 11 bases aligning to TRBD2. Trimming removed 5 bases from V and 3 bases from J; junction bases left unmatched: 1. This CDR3 region has 14 residues. Germline V lookup: CDR1 MGHRA, CDR2 YSYEKL.

DNA of the CDR3: TGTGCCAGCACCAGACAGGCGTCGAACACTGAAGCTTTCTTT. This codes for CASTRQASNTEAFF. The genes are TRBV3-1 (or the pseudogene TRBV3-2) and TRBJ1-1, with a tentative D call TRBD1 (6 bases). The CDR3 spans 14 residues. V was pared by 7 bases and J by 1 base, with 13 bases between. Per germline, CDR1 LGHDT and CDR2 YNNKEL (reference sequence).

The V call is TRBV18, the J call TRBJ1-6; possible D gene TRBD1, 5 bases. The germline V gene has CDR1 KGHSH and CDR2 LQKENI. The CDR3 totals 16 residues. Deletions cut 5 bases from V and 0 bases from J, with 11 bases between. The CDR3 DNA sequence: TGTGCCAGCTCAGAGACAGCGAGCTCCTATAATTCACCCCTCCACTTT. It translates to CASSETASSYNSPLHF.

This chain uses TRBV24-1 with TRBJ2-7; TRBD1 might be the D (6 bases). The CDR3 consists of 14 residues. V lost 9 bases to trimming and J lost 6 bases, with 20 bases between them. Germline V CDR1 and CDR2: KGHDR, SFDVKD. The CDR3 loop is CATSPMAGVAEQYF. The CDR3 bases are TGTGCCACCTCCCCTATGGCAGGGGTGGCCGAGCAGTACTTC.

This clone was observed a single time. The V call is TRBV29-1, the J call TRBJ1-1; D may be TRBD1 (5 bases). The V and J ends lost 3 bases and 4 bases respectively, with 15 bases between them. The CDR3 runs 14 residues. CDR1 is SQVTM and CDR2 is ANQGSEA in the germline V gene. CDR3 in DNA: TGCAGCGTTGAGGTGTGGGGGGAGGTCACTGAAGCTTTCTTT. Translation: CSVEVWGEVTEAFF.

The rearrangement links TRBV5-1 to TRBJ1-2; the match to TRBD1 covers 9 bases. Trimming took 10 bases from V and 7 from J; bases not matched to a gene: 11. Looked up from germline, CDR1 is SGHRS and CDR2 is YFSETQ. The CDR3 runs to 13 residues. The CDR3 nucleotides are TGCGCCGTCAGCTGGGGACAGGGCCGTGGCTACACCTTC. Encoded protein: CAVSWGQGRGYTF.

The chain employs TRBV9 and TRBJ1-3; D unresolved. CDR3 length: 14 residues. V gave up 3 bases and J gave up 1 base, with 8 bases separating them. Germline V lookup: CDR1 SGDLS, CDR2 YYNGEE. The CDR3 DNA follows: TGTGCCAGCAGCGCTTGGAAATCTGGAAACACCATATATTTT. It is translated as CASSAWKSGNTIYF.

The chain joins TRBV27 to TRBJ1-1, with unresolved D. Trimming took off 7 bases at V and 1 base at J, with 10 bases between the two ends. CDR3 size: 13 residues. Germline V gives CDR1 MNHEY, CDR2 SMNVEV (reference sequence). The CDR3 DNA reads TGTGCCAGCAAACTTACACCGAACACTGAAGCTTTCTTT. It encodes CASKLTPNTEAFF.

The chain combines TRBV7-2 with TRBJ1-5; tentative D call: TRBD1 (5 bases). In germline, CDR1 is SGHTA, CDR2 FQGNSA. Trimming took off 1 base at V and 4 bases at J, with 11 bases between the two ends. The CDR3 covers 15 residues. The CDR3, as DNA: TGTGCCAGCAGCTTAGGGACACCGACTAATCAGCCCCAGCATTTT. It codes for CASSLGTPTNQPQHF. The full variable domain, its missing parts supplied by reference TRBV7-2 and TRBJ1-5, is GAGVSQSPSNKVTEKGKDVELRCDPISGHTALYWYRQSLGQGLEFLIYFQGNSAPDKSGLPSDRFSAERTGGSVSTLTIQRTQQEDSAVYLCASSLGTPTNQPQHFGDGTRLSIL.

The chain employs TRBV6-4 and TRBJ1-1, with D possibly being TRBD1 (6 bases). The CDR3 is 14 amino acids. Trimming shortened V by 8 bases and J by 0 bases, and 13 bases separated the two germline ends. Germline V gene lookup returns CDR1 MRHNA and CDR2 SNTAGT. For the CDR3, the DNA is TGTGCCAGCCGCCAGACAGGTTTGAACACTGAAGCTTTCTTT. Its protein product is CASRQTGLNTEAFF.

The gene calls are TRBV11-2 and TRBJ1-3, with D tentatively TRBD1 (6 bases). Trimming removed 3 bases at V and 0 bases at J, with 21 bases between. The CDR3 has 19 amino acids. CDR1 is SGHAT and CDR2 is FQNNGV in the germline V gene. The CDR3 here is CASSLARGGFADSGNTIYF. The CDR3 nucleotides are TGTGCCAGCAGCTTGGCCAGGGGCGGTTTTGCGGACTCTGGAAACACCATATATTTT.

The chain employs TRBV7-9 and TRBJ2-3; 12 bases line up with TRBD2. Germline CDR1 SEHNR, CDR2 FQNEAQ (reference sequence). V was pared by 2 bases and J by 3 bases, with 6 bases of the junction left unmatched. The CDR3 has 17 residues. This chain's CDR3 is CASSLPRLAGVTDTQYF. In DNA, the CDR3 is TGTGCCAGCAGCTTACCGCGACTAGCGGGAGTGACAGATACGCAGTATTTT. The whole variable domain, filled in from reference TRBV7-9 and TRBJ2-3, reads DTGVSQNPRHKITKRGQNVTFRCDPISEHNRLYWYRQTLGQGPEFLTYFQNEAQLEKSRLLSDRFSAERPKGSFSTLEIQRTEQGDSAMYLCASSLPRLAGVTDTQYFGPGTRLTVL.

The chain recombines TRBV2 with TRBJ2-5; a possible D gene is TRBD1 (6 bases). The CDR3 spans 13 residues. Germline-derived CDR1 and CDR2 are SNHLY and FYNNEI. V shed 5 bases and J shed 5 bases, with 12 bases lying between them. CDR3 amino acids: CASSSGARETQYF. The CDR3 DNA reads TGTGCCAGCAGTTCAGGGGCTCGGGAGACCCAGTACTTC.

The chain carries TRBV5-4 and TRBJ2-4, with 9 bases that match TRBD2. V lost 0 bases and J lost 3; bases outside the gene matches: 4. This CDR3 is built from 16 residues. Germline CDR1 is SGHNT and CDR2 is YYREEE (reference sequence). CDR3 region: CASSLASGKGKNIQYF. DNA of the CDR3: TGTGCCAGCAGCTTGGCTAGCGGGAAGGGCAAAAACATTCAGTACTTC.

In nucleotides, the CDR3 is TGCGCCAGCAGCTTGGGGATGGTAGCGGGAGAGGCTGAGCAGTTCTTC. Translating gives CASSLGMVAGEAEQFF. The rearrangement links TRBV5-1 to TRBJ2-1, with 9 nucleotides matching TRBD2. V lost 0 bases to trimming and J lost 9 bases; unmatched junction nucleotides: 10. CDR3 size: 16 residues. CDR1 and CDR2 (germline): SGHRS, YFSETQ.

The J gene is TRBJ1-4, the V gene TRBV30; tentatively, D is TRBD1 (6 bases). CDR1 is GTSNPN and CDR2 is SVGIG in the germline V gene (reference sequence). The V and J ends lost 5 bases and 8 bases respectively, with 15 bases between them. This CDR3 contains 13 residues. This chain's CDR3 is CAWERGGGEKLFF. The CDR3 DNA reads TGTGCCTGGGAAAGAGGGGGTGGAGAAAAACTGTTTTTT.

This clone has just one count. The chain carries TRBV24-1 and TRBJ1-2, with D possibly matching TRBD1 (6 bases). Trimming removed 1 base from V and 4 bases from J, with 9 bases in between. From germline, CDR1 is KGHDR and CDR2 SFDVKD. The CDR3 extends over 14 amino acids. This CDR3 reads CATSDLQGFYGYTF. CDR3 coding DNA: TGTGCCACCAGTGATTTACAGGGATTCTATGGCTACACCTTC.

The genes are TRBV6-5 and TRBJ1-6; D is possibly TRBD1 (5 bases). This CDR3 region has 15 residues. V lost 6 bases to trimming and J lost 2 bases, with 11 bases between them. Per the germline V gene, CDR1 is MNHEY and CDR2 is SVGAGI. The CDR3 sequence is CASSRAGPYNSPLHF. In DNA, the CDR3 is TGTGCCAGCAGCAGGGCAGGGCCCTATAATTCACCCCTCCACTTT.